The 27 T cell receptor beta chains listed next were all sequenced from one sample in a study of tumor T cells in aggressive B-cell lymphoma. Sequencing used immunoSEQ multiplex PCR; TCRdb keeps in-frame clones, though not all of them. Altogether about 3,000 clones are present, 65% to 90% being singletons, with the ten largest covering approximately 15%. Material for sequencing was tumor tissue. The receptors come from an adult with diffuse large B cell lymphoma. Some clones in this sample may be carry-over from other donors' samples.

The J gene is TRBJ2-2, the V gene TRBV27; possible D gene TRBD2, 5 bases. Germline V gene sequence: CDR1 MNHEY, CDR2 SMNVEV (reference sequence). Trimming left V 8 bases short and J 2 bases short, with 9 bases between. This CDR3 is built from 13 residues. The DNA of the CDR3 is TGTGCCAGCTCCGGGATAAACACCGGGGAGCTGTTTTTT. It translates to CASSGINTGELFF.

CDR3 amino acids: CASSATGPRGYTF. Here the CDR3 DNA reads TGTGCCAGCAGCGCTACAGGGCCGCGAGGCTACACCTTC. V usage is TRBV5-4 and J usage is TRBJ1-2; TRBD1 is a possible D gene (6 bases). V lost 4 bases, J lost 8 bases, and 15 bases lay in between. Germline values: CDR1 SGHNT, CDR2 YYREEE (reference sequence). This CDR3 region has 13 residues.

The rearrangement joins TRBV27 to TRBJ1-6; 7 bases map to TRBD1. The CDR3 has 15 residues. Germline V gene data show CDR1 as MNHEY and CDR2 as SMNVEV (reference sequence). Trimming removed 3 bases from V and 7 bases from J; junction bases left unmatched: 6. The DNA for the CDR3 is TGTGCCAGCAGTTTCATTACAGGGGTCAATTCACCCCTCCACTTT. It is translated as CASSFITGVNSPLHF.

The chain links TRBV11-2 to TRBJ1-2; no clear D gene. The germline CDR1 and CDR2 sequences are SGHAT and FQNNGV. The CDR3 is 14 amino acids. Trimming shortened V by 3 bases and J by 4 bases, and 12 bases separated the two germline ends. Written as DNA, the CDR3 is TGTGCCAGCAGCTTCGGCCCGGCTAGCTATGGCTACACCTTC. Translating it yields CASSFGPASYGYTF.

This chain joins TRBV2 and TRBJ2-3, with 9 nucleotides matching TRBD2. The length of the CDR3 is 15 residues. Germline-derived CDR1 and CDR2 are SNHLY and FYNNEI. Trimming removed 8 bases from V and 5 bases from J; junction bases left unmatched: 11. DNA for the CDR3: TGTGCCAGCGCCGGGGCGGGAGGGCCGGGAGATACGCAGTATTTT. Its protein product is CASAGAGGPGDTQYF.

The chain recombines TRBV5-1 with TRBJ2-5, with 13 bases fitting TRBD2. J lost 5 bases, V lost 3 bases, and 4 bases had no gene match. The CDR3 totals 15 residues. Germline V lookup: CDR1 SGHRS, CDR2 YFSETQ. CDR3 sequence reads: CASSSPTSGRETQYF. The CDR3 DNA reads TGCGCCAGCAGCTCCCCGACTAGCGGGAGGGAGACCCAGTACTTC.

The CDR3 nucleotides are TGTGCCAGCAGCGGCGGCGCACTAGCGGGAGGCGAGACCCAGTACTTC. It codes for CASSGGALAGGETQYF. J is TRBJ2-5 and V is TRBV7-2, with TRBD2 matching 12 bases. This CDR3 region has 16 residues. Losses at the gene ends were 5 bases for V and 5 bases for J; bases not matched to a gene: 9. Germline CDR1 SGHTA, CDR2 FQGNSA. Together with reference TRBV7-2 and TRBJ2-5, the CDR3 gives the full variable domain: GAGVSQSPSNKVTEKGKDVELRCDPISGHTALYWYRQSLGQGLEFLIYFQGNSAPDKSGLPSDRFSAERTGGSVSTLTIQRTQQEDSAVYLCASSGGALAGGETQYFGPGTRLLVL.

This rearrangement joins TRBV6-4 to TRBJ2-5, with 8 bases fitting TRBD2. Per the germline V gene, CDR1 is MRHNA and CDR2 is SNTAGT. CDR3 length: 14 amino acids. Unmatched junction bases numbered 5, after V lost 4 bases and J lost 4 bases. The CDR3 reads CASSVPGGRETQYF. Written as DNA, the CDR3 is TGTGCCAGCAGTGTTCCGGGAGGGAGAGAGACCCAGTACTTC.

This clone appeared once. The chain carries TRBV19 and TRBJ1-5; unclear D gene. Per the germline V gene, CDR1 is LNHDA and CDR2 is SQIVND (reference sequence). Trimming pared 5 bases from V and 2 bases from J, leaving 13 bases between. The CDR3 consists of 15 residues. The CDR3 DNA is TGTGCCAGTAGTGATATCGGTAGCGGCAATCAGCCCCAGCATTTT. This encodes CASSDIGSGNQPQHF.

The chain has TRBV19 and TRBJ2-5; TRBD2 agrees at 11 bases. From germline, CDR1 is LNHDA and CDR2 SQIVND (reference sequence). The CDR3 runs 14 residues. Germline trimming cut 3 bases from V and 3 bases from J; bases unmatched to any gene: 0. The CDR3 DNA reads TGTGCCAGTAGTATGGGACTAGCGGAAGAGACCCAGTACTTC. Amino acids: CASSMGLAEETQYF.

The chain joins TRBV9 to TRBJ2-7, with 11 nucleotides matching TRBD2. Trimming at V came to 3 bases and at J to 2 bases, leaving 4 bases not matched to a gene. Germline V gives CDR1 SGDLS, CDR2 YYNGEE. The CDR3 covers 15 residues. CDR3 protein: CASSEGLAETYEQYF. The CDR3 nucleotides read TGTGCCAGCAGCGAGGGACTAGCGGAGACCTACGAGCAGTACTTC.

This clone was counted once. V gene TRBV19 combines with J gene TRBJ1-4, with a tentative D call TRBD1 (5 bases). The ends were cut back, 11 bases at V and 2 bases at J, with 15 bases in the middle. The CDR3 contains 14 residues. The germline CDR1 and CDR2 sequences are LNHDA and SQIVND (reference sequence). This chain's CDR3 is CASRGTATNEKLFF. The CDR3 DNA reads TGTGCCTCGAGAGGGACTGCGACTAATGAAAAACTGTTTTTT.

This clone was recorded only once. The genes are TRBV19 and TRBJ1-5; 8 positions match TRBD1. Trimming cost V 5 bases and J 6 bases; bases outside gene matches: 12. This CDR3 has 16 residues. CDR1 is LNHDA, CDR2 SQIVND, per germline (reference sequence). The CDR3 nucleotides read TGTGCCAGTAGTGACCCCCCGGACAGGGCATTTCAGCCCCAGCATTTT. Protein sequence: CASSDPPDRAFQPQHF.

The chain combines TRBV2 with TRBJ2-1; perhaps TRBD2 as D (5 bases). CDR3 length: 15 residues. Between the trimmed V and J ends, which lost 4 bases and 0 bases, there was a span of 10 bases. The V gene's germline CDR1 is SNHLY and CDR2 FYNNEI. The CDR3 region is CASSASPSSYNEQFF. CDR3 coding DNA: TGTGCCAGCAGTGCTAGCCCTAGCTCCTACAATGAGCAGTTCTTC.

The CDR3 sequence is CASSLPGGVAEAFF. The CDR3 coding sequence is TGTGCCAGCAGTTTACCAGGGGGAGTCGCTGAAGCTTTCTTT. The chain links TRBV28 to TRBJ1-1; TRBD1 aligns across 7 bases. CDR3 length: 14 residues. The V segment lost 2 bases and the J segment 6 bases; nucleotides outside the gene matches: 6. Germline V gene lookup returns CDR1 MDHEN and CDR2 SYDVKM.

Comments on this clone: Other DNA sequences in the same sample also yield this CDR3. The chain recombines TRBV5-1 with TRBJ2-7; D is perhaps TRBD1 (5 bases). Germline V gives CDR1 SGHRS, CDR2 YFSETQ. CDR3 length: 14 residues. The V gene lost 4 bases and the J gene lost 5 bases, with 16 bases spanning the gap. The CDR3 loop is CASSQGRWGDEQYV. CDR3 DNA: TGCGCCAGCAGCCAGGGCCGCTGGGGCGACGAGCAGTACGTC.

The V and J genes are TRBV10-3 and TRBJ2-3, with unresolved D. The CDR3 spans 14 residues. V gave up 0 bases and J gave up 1 base, with 5 bases separating them. CDR1 is ENHRY and CDR2 is SYGVKD in the germline V gene. CDR3 nucleotides: TGTGCCATCAGTGAGTCCCCCGGCACAGATACGCAGTATTTT. Protein sequence: CAISESPGTDTQYF.

The gene calls are TRBV27 and TRBJ2-5, with no clear D. CDR1 and CDR2 (germline): MNHEY, SMNVEV (reference sequence). With 8 bases removed from V and 4 bases from J, the gap between germline ends came to 14 bases. The CDR3 contains 13 residues. The CDR3 loop reads CASGQETLETQYF. Written as DNA, the CDR3 is TGTGCCAGCGGCCAAGAGACACTAGAGACCCAGTACTTC.

The chain carries TRBV10-3 and TRBJ2-2; maybe TRBD2 (7 bases). Germline CDR1 ENHRY, CDR2 SYGVKD. The length of the CDR3 is 14 residues. V shed 8 bases and J shed 6 bases, with 16 bases lying between them. CDR3 in amino acids: CAIGRQGRAGELFF. The CDR3, as DNA: TGTGCCATCGGGAGGCAGGGGAGGGCCGGGGAGCTGTTTTTT.

This clone was counted between two and nine times. CDR3 in amino acids: CASSMGRDPVYEQYV. Written as DNA, the CDR3 is TGTGCCAGTAGTATGGGCAGGGATCCCGTCTACGAGCAGTACGTC. The chain combines TRBV19 with TRBJ2-7, with D possibly matching TRBD1 (5 bases). V lost 3 bases, J lost 3 bases, and 15 bases lay in between. From germline, CDR1 is LNHDA and CDR2 SQIVND (reference sequence). This CDR3 spans 15 amino acids.

This chain uses TRBV27 with TRBJ1-1, with D tentatively TRBD1 (5 bases). The V end lost 2 bases, the J end lost 1 base, and 14 bases lay between the germline ends. This CDR3 is built from 16 residues. Germline V gene data show CDR1 as MNHEY and CDR2 as SMNVEV (reference sequence). CDR3 DNA: TGTGCCAGCAGTTTAGATTGGGGCAGGGCGAACACTGAAGCTTTCTTT. This encodes CASSLDWGRANTEAFF.

This clone has just one count. This chain joins TRBV7-8 and TRBJ2-1, with 14 nucleotides matching TRBD2. V was pared by 0 bases and J by 12 bases, with 7 bases of the junction left unmatched. CDR1 and CDR2 (germline): SGHVS, FQNEAQ. The CDR3 spans 16 residues. CDR3 bases: TGTGCCAGCAGCTTAGCCTGGACTAGCGGGAGGAGAGGGCAGTTCTTC. This gives the protein CASSLAWTSGRRGQFF.

In its sample, this clone was seen once. This chain links TRBV6-5 with TRBJ1-5, with D tentatively TRBD1 (6 bases). The germline CDR1 and CDR2 sequences are MNHEY and SVGAGI. The CDR3 spans 14 residues. Trimming shortened V by 3 bases and J by 6 bases, and 12 bases separated the two germline ends. CDR3 residues: CASSYNRVGQPQHF. The DNA for the CDR3 is TGTGCCAGCAGTTATAACAGGGTCGGTCAGCCCCAGCATTTT.

As concerns this clone: The sample holds other DNA sequences that translate to the same CDR3. V gene TRBV6-5 combines with J gene TRBJ1-1; 8 positions match TRBD1. The CDR3 contains 13 residues. CDR1 and CDR2 from the germline V gene are MNHEY and SVGAGI. J lost 3 bases, V lost 9 bases, and 6 bases had no gene match. The CDR3 region is CASSQDRDTEAFF. CDR3 coding DNA: TGTGCCAGTAGCCAGGACAGGGACACTGAAGCTTTCTTT.

V gene TRBV28 combines with J gene TRBJ2-1, with D maybe TRBD1 (8 bases). Germline CDR1 and CDR2: MDHEN and SYDVKM. V was trimmed by 4 bases and J by 0 bases, leaving 31 bases between them. The CDR3 runs 22 residues. DNA of the CDR3: TGTGCCAGCAGTTCAGGGGGGGCTACCGGGACAGGTGTCAGTAGCTCCTACAATGAGCAGTTCTTC. It encodes CASSSGGATGTGVSSSYNEQFF.

The chain is built from TRBV18 and TRBJ2-5; D is undetermined. The CDR3 loop spans 15 amino acids. Germline V gene lookup returns CDR1 KGHSH and CDR2 LQKENI. The ends were cut back, 0 bases at V and 0 bases at J, with 8 bases in the middle. CDR3 DNA: TGTGCCAGCTCACCACCCGACGGGTACCAAGAGACCCAGTACTTC. This encodes CASSPPDGYQETQYF.

This chain connects TRBV5-4 to TRBJ2-6; D is unresolved. This CDR3 comprises 18 residues. V dropped 5 bases and J dropped 5 bases, with 23 bases sitting between them. Germline V gene sequence: CDR1 SGHNT, CDR2 YYREEE (reference sequence). The CDR3 nucleotides are TGTGCCAGCAGACCACTCGTACCAGACAAAAGTCGGGCCAACGTCCTGACTTTC. Translating gives CASRPLVPDKSRANVLTF.